The 22 T cell receptor beta chains reported below all come from one sample, sequenced in a study of T cell responses to AZD1222 COVID-19 vaccine. Sequencing was performed with immunoSEQ multiplex PCR; in TCRdb, only in-frame clones are kept and a portion is missing. The profile shows 150,000 to 200,000 clones, roughly 90% of them singletons. The starting material was peripheral blood, obtained on day 0 of AZD1222 vaccination. These receptors all come from an adult in good health.

The rearrangement links TRBV6-6 to TRBJ1-5; D possibly corresponds to TRBD1 (5 bases). The V and J ends lost 2 bases and 5 bases respectively, with 13 bases between them. The CDR3 runs to 15 residues. Per the germline V gene, CDR1 is MNHNY and CDR2 is SVGAGI (reference sequence). The CDR3 DNA follows: TGTGCCAGCAGTTACCCTGAAGGGGCCCATCAGCCCCAGCATTTT. Its translation is CASSYPEGAHQPQHF.

The chain links TRBV4-3 to TRBJ1-5, with D uncertain. V gave up 3 bases and J gave up 9 bases, with 12 bases separating them. CDR3 length: 13 residues. The germline V gene has CDR1 LGHNA and CDR2 YSLEER. CDR3 amino acids: CASSQSTGMPQHF. DNA of the CDR3: TGCGCCAGCAGCCAGTCGACCGGCATGCCCCAGCATTTT.

The V gene is TRBV19, the J gene TRBJ2-7; no firm D call. Trimming pared 7 bases from V and 12 bases from J, leaving 34 bases between. The CDR3 has 17 amino acids. Germline CDR1 is LNHDA and CDR2 is SQIVND (reference sequence). CDR3 region: CASTLPPGSPVVMSAYF. The CDR3 bases are TGTGCCAGTACTCTCCCACCCGGCAGCCCCGTGGTGATGAGTGCGTACTTC.

There are a few counts of this clone. The chain is built from TRBV19 and TRBJ1-6, with D unclear. The V gene's germline CDR1 is LNHDA and CDR2 SQIVND (reference sequence). V was trimmed by 4 bases and J by 9 bases, leaving 13 bases between them. The CDR3 consists of 14 residues. The chain's CDR3 is CASSKEGRASPLHF. DNA for the CDR3: TGTGCCAGTAGTAAGGAGGGTAGGGCTTCACCCCTCCACTTT.

This clone has a single count. V is TRBV5-1 and J is TRBJ2-5; no definite D call. V lost 4 bases to trimming and J lost 3 bases, with 4 bases between them. Germline V gene lookup returns CDR1 SGHRS and CDR2 YFSETQ. This CDR3 has 11 amino acids. The CDR3 region has the DNA TGCGCCAGCAGCCTAAAAGAGACCCAGTACTTC. This translates into CASSLKETQYF.

This clone was counted once. This chain joins TRBV6-5 and TRBJ2-1; a weak D match, TRBD2 (6 bases). The CDR3 contains 13 residues. The germline gives CDR1 MNHEY, CDR2 SVGAGI. V shed 7 bases and J shed 8 bases, with 15 bases lying between them. The CDR3 sequence is CASIRGRSDEQFF. CDR3 nucleotides: TGTGCCAGCATCCGGGGGAGAAGTGATGAGCAGTTCTTC.

The chain links TRBV9 to TRBJ2-1; D is ambiguous. The germline gives CDR1 SGDLS, CDR2 YYNGEE. This CDR3 region has 11 residues. V shed 0 bases and J shed 9 bases, with 4 bases lying between them. This CDR3 is CASSVGSEQFF. CDR3 bases: TGTGCCAGCAGCGTAGGAAGTGAGCAGTTCTTC.

The V call is TRBV4-3, the J call TRBJ2-5; TRBD2 agrees at 8 bases. V shed 0 bases, J shed 5 bases, and the junction held 8 bases outside the gene matches. The CDR3 sequence is 16 residues long. Germline V CDR1 and CDR2: LGHNA, YSLEER. CDR3 sequence (DNA): TGCGCCAGCAGCCAAGATTCGGGGGGGGGTTTCGAGACCCAGTACTTC. It translates to CASSQDSGGGFETQYF.

This chain uses TRBV10-3 with TRBJ2-3; 8 bases are a match to TRBD1. Germline assignment: CDR1 ENHRY and CDR2 SYGVKD. This CDR3 has 15 residues. Unmatched junction bases numbered 9, after V lost 5 bases and J lost 5 bases. As DNA, the CDR3 is TGTGCCATCAGTATCGACAGGGGAGGAGAAGATACGCAGTATTTT. Protein sequence: CAISIDRGGEDTQYF.

The table lists this clone with a few counts. The chain joins TRBV18 to TRBJ2-7, with D tentatively TRBD1 (6 bases). This CDR3 comprises 15 residues. V was cut by 3 bases and J by 5 bases, with 17 bases left in between. In germline, CDR1 is KGHSH, CDR2 LQKENI. CDR3 DNA sequence: TGTGCCAGCTCACCTACTTCCGGGACACGGAACGAGCAGTACTTC. As protein: CASSPTSGTRNEQYF.

The rearrangement links TRBV28 to TRBJ1-2; a possible D gene is TRBD1 (6 bases). Germline CDR1 MDHEN, CDR2 SYDVKM. The ends were cut back, 4 bases at V and 4 bases at J, with 13 bases in the middle. CDR3 length: 14 amino acids. The CDR3 reads CASSYGGSSYGYTF. CDR3 nucleotides: TGTGCCAGCAGTTATGGGGGCTCTAGCTATGGCTACACCTTC.

This clone was seen once. The chain is built from TRBV7-6 and TRBJ1-2; 9 bases map to TRBD1. V lost 3 bases, J lost 4 bases, and 3 bases stayed unmatched. Germline CDR1 reads SGHVS; CDR2 reads FNYEAQ. The CDR3 totals 14 residues. The CDR3 sequence is CASSLGQGGYGYTF. The CDR3 coding sequence is TGTGCCAGCAGCTTGGGACAGGGCGGCTATGGCTACACCTTC.

This clone was counted between two and nine times. V is TRBV19 and J is TRBJ2-7; D call uncertain. This CDR3 has 13 residues. CDR1 is LNHDA and CDR2 is SQIVND in the germline V gene (reference sequence). Trimming left V 0 bases short and J 2 bases short, with 5 bases between. The CDR3 loop reads CASSIEHAYEQYF. The DNA of the CDR3 is TGTGCCAGTAGTATAGAACATGCCTACGAGCAGTACTTC.

This sequence joins TRBV7-2 and TRBJ1-3; D is uncertain. Trimming removed 4 bases at V and 1 base at J, with 11 bases between. The CDR3 runs 15 residues. The V gene's germline CDR1 is SGHTA and CDR2 FQGNSA. DNA for the CDR3: TGTGCCAGCAGCTCGACGGCATCGTCTGGAAACACCATATATTTT. It translates to CASSSTASSGNTIYF.

This chain links TRBV5-5 with TRBJ2-7; D not resolved. Germline V gives CDR1 SGHKS, CDR2 YYEKEE (reference sequence). The V gene lost 0 bases and the J gene lost 9 bases, with 7 bases spanning the gap. The CDR3 runs 11 residues. CDR3 nucleotides: TGTGCCAGCAGCTTGGGGTCAGGGCAGTACTTC. It yields the protein CASSLGSGQYF.

The chain has TRBV19 and TRBJ2-2, with D maybe TRBD2 (7 bases). Trimming stripped 4 bases from V and 5 bases from J, with 14 bases between. There are 15 residues in the CDR3. CDR1 is LNHDA and CDR2 is SQIVND in the germline V gene (reference sequence). The CDR3 region has the DNA TGTGCCAGTAGTAGTGGGGGGGCCGGAACCGGGGAGCTGTTTTTT. Translated: CASSSGGAGTGELFF.

This clone has only one observation. The CDR3: CASSLGINTEAFF. CDR3 nucleotide sequence: TGTGCCAGCAGCTTAGGAATAAACACTGAAGCTTTCTTT. The chain uses TRBV7-9 and TRBJ1-1; D gene unclear. The CDR3 is 13 amino acids. The V gene's germline CDR1 is SEHNR and CDR2 FQNEAQ (reference sequence). Deletions cut 1 base from V and 2 bases from J, with 5 bases between.

The chain combines TRBV12-3 or TRBV12-4 with TRBJ1-6, with no clear D. The CDR3 length is 13 residues. V shed 1 base and J shed 10 bases, with 8 bases lying between them. CDR3 region: CASSLESLSPLHF. CDR3 nucleotide sequence: TGTGCCAGCAGTTTAGAGTCGTTGTCACCCCTCCACTTT.

The rearrangement joins TRBV7-2 to TRBJ2-7; D is tentatively TRBD1 or TRBD2 (6 bases each). Germline CDR1 reads SGHTA; CDR2 reads FQGNSA. Deletions cut 1 base from V and 9 bases from J, with 13 bases between. The CDR3 runs to 13 residues. The CDR3 DNA is TGTGCCAGCAGCTTAGAGGGACACGGGAGGCAGTACTTC. Translating it yields CASSLEGHGRQYF.

This clone was found once. The rearrangement uses TRBV6-1 and TRBJ2-3; 7 nucleotides match TRBD1. The CDR3 runs to 15 residues. Looked up from germline, CDR1 is MNHNS and CDR2 is SASEGT. J was trimmed by 4 bases and V by 2 bases; bases with no gene match: 6. The CDR3 bases are TGTGCCAGCAGTGAATCGCGACAGGGCGCAGATACGCAGTATTTT. Translating gives CASSESRQGADTQYF.

The chain combines TRBV11-2 with TRBJ2-3, with TRBD1 matching 9 bases. Trimming took 4 bases from V and 1 from J; bases not matched to a gene: 9. CDR1 and CDR2 from the germline V gene are SGHAT and FQNNGV. The length of the CDR3 is 17 residues. CDR3 DNA sequence: TGTGCCAGCAGCTACGGGACAGGGACGATAGGCACAGATACGCAGTATTTT. This gives the protein CASSYGTGTIGTDTQYF.

V usage is TRBV5-1 and J usage is TRBJ1-4; 8 nucleotides line up with TRBD1. The CDR3 is made up of 13 amino acids. V trimming: 4 bases; J trimming: 6 bases; junction bases outside the gene matches: 2. Germline V lookup: CDR1 SGHRS, CDR2 YFSETQ. Here the CDR3 DNA reads TGCGCCAGCAGCACGACAGGGGATGAAAAACTGTTTTTT. It codes for CASSTTGDEKLFF. Filled out from reference TRBV5-1 and TRBJ1-4, the complete variable domain reads KAGVTQTPRYLIKTRGQQVTLSCSPISGHRSVSWYQQTPGQGLQFLFEYFSETQRNKGNFPGRFSGRQFSNSRSEMNVSTLELGDSALYLCASSTTGDEKLFFGSGTQLSVL.